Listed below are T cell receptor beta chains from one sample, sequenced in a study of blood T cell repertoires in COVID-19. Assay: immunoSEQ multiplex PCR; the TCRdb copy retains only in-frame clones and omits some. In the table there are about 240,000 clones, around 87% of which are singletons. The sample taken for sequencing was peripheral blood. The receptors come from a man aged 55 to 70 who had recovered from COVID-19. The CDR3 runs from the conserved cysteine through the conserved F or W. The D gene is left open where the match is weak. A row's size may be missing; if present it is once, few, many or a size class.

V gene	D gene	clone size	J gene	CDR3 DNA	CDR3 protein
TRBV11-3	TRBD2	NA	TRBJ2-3	TGTGCCAGCAGCACGCGGGGGGGCAGCACAGATACGCAGTATTTT	CASSTRGGSTDTQYF
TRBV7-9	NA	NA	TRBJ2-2	TGTGCCAGCAGCTTAGCGCTTCGCGGGGGCCTGAACACCGGGGAGCTGTTTTTT	CASSLALRGGLNTGELFF
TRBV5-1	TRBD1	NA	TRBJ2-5	TGCGCCAGCAGCTTCTCAGGGGGCTCCTCGGAGACCCAGTACTTC	CASSFSGGSSETQYF
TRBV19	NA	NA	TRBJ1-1	TGTGCCAGTAGTATAAATGAGGGAGGGAGAACTGAAGCTTTCTTT	CASSINEGGRTEAFF
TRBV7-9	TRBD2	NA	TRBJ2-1	TGTGCCAGCAGCTTAGGGGGACTACTTGGGCAGTTCTTC	CASSLGGLLGQFF
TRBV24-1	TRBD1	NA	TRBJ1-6	TGTGCCACCAGTGATAGTCCCGGGACAGAAAGGGTCTATAATTCACCCCTCCACTTT	CATSDSPGTERVYNSPLHF
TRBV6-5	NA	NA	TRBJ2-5	TGTGCCAGCAGACTCATCCCTAGGATCCAAGAGACCCAGTACTTC	CASRLIPRIQETQYF
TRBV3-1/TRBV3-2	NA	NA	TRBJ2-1	TGTGCCAGCAGCCAGGCTTACAATGAGCAGTTCTTC	CASSQAYNEQFF
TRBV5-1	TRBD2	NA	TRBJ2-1	TGCGCCAGCAGCCAGCCAACTAGCGGGGGGTTCTCCTCCTACAATGAGCAGTTCTTC	CASSQPTSGGFSSYNEQFF
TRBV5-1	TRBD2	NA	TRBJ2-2	TGCGCCAGCAGCTTTACCGGGACTATTAACACCGGGGAGCTGTTTTTT	CASSFTGTINTGELFF
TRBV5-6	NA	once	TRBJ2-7	TGTGCCAGCAGCTACAGACTCAAGGACTTCTCCTACGAGCAGTACTTC	CASSYRLKDFSYEQYF
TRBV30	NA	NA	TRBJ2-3	TGTGCCTGGAGTAGCGGGTTTTGGCAGTATTTT	CAWSSGFWQYF
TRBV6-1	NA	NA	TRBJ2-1	TGTGCCAGCAGTGCAATGCGGGGCGCAGCTAGCTCCTACAATGAGCAGTTCTTC	CASSAMRGAASSYNEQFF
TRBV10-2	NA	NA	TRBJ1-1	TGCGCCAGCATGCGTGGGGGGGCCCTGAACACTGAAGCTTTCTTT	CASMRGGALNTEAFF